This section outlines one T cell receptor (beta chain) sequence together with its context. This clonotype was counted a few times. Its specific antigen is unknown. Base qualities are not provided; no much larger clone lies one nucleotide away. The data derive from a study of regulatory T cells in long-lasting Graves disease (dated by TCRdb to the early 2020s). The study in broad terms: Antithyroid drugs had been taken for less than 3 months by newly diagnosed Graves' disease patients. Patients with persistent Graves' disease were compared with patients with newly diagnosed Graves' disease using TCR sequencing and RNA sequencing of peripheral blood. The study took place in China and was registered as a clinical trial. TCR sequencing covered some 13 persistent and approximately 20 newly diagnosed Graves' disease patients, some 35 samples in total.

The receptor library was made with multiplex PCR. The data were produced on an Illumina HiSeq 4000. CDR3 regions were amplified by Arm-PCR with iRepertoire HTBI primers to construct TCR beta libraries. Before sequencing, the PCR products went through gel purification. Concerning the study's data processing: A total of 62 TRBV and some 15 TRBJ segments were identified across samples and were used for gene usage analysis of CDR3 amino acid clonotypes. COPE and FqMerger were used to merge the filtered high-quality paired reads into contigs. BLAST was used to align contigs to IMGT TRBV, TRBD and TRBJ reference genes, with CDR3 defined following IMGT. Any clonotype with a frequency above 0.1% was classified as a highly expanded clone. Shannon entropy served as the measure of repertoire diversity, while the Gini coefficient captured V-J evenness. Public clonotypes were defined as clonotypes shared by more than one individual. TCRdb applied fastp at Q25 and MiXCR to the public reads, then kept only in-frame beta chains. CDR3 protein sequences are deduplicated, and each keeps its most common genes and DNA. The V and J calls, along with clone size, are taken from TCRdb and not from the paper's own processing. This sample has about 620,000 distinct CDR3 sequences in its table, and 16% of those were observed once. The top ten clonotypes cover 18% of the sample.

Points the paper makes about the study in general: Compared with newly diagnosed patients, persistent Graves' disease patients had lower TCR Shannon entropy and fewer highly expanded clones, which suggests clonal expansion. Sequencing and analysis were limited to the TCR beta chain. The authors acknowledged the small sample size as a limitation that may reduce accuracy. Patients with persistent disease shared more public clonotypes (approximately 2,500) than newly diagnosed patients did (around 930). Peripheral blood alone was examined, since thyroid tissue, which constituted the primary lesion, could not be accessed.

The time point tag for this specimen amounts to: newly diagnosed GD, antithyroid drugs for less than 3 months. RNA was extracted from PBMCs in TRIzol for both TCR sequencing and RNA sequencing. The diagnosis of Graves' disease followed American Thyroid Association guidelines. Patients were recruited from an endocrinology department in Xi'an, China. Each patient gave around 9 milliliters of peripheral blood, collected in an EDTA anticoagulant tube. PBMCs were isolated by Ficoll Paque Plus density gradient separation without further T cell sorting. An Agilent 2100 Bioanalyzer and agarose gel were used to check RNA quality, and a NanoDrop 2000 was used to measure RNA concentration. The same specimen was also included in a second study, on T cells in Graves' hyperthyroidism and ophthalmopathy. Per the second study: Stable Graves' hyperthyroidism was defined as no progression to ophthalmopathy during 18 months of follow-up. Hyperthyroidism patients were newly diagnosed, with disease duration under 2 months, and aged 18 to 65 years. Patients with uncontrolled infections, other autoimmune diseases, pregnancy or lactation were excluded. Diagnoses relied on clinical symptoms, serum thyroxine and TRAb, thyroid ultrasound and orbital computed tomography. The first round of RT-PCR for the TCR CDR3 was performed with the HTBI primer set and the Qiagen OneStep RT-PCR kit. Most expanded thyroid clonotypes (frequency above 0.001) were also found in blood, which suggests that blood repertoires may mirror thyroid immune responses. In cross-validation, a model built on a 13 V-J signature told ophthalmopathy apart from stable hyperthyroidism with less than 90% sensitivity and around 84% specificity, and in testing the same model reached 80%/75%. In validation, the model predicted progression to ophthalmopathy with around 71% sensitivity and approximately 72% specificity, a median of 6.5 months before onset. To identify TCR V-J signatures that set the groups apart, the researchers used a discovery cohort of more than 95 patients, made up of 40 to 45 with Graves' ophthalmopathy and 55 to 65 with stable Graves' hyperthyroidism. Prospective prediction of ophthalmopathy was tested in an independent validation cohort of under 20 hyperthyroidism patients and 17 patients who later progressed to ophthalmopathy. For training and testing, the 110 or so patients in the discovery cohort were randomly divided in a 7:3 ratio. The study also compared thyroid tissue and blood T-cell repertoires from 5 to 7 Graves' hyperthyroidism patients. Following sampling, methimazole starting at 30 mg daily was given to hyperthyroidism patients, and high-dose intravenous methylprednisolone was given to ophthalmopathy patients. The libraries were constructed in a second round of multiplex PCR and then size-selected and purified. Paired-end sequencing of the libraries was performed with 100 bp reads on an Illumina HiSeq2000. Raw data were processed with SOAPnuke, discarding reads with adapters, uncalled bases, mean Phred below 15, or no exact constant-primer or identifier match. High-quality paired reads were merged with COPE v1.2.5, and unique nucleotide sequences were defined as clonotypes. MiTCR v1.1 was used to align the clonotypes against IMGT TRBV, TRBD and TRBJ reference segments. Only V-J combinations with frequency above 0.0001, covering about 99% of repertoires, were analysed. A TCS score was defined as the ratio of F50 (clonal expansion) to E x V (chaos), with BLOSUM62-based TCRdist applied between CDR3 peptides within each V-J. Welch's t-statistics and random forest reduced some 510 V-J features to roughly 13, which were used in a naive Bayes classifier (R e1071). Sample size was not statistically predetermined, and blinding of investigators to group allocation was not performed. The paper describes TCR Vbeta CDR3 sequencing of around 130 peripheral blood samples, made up of 43 ophthalmopathy patients, 70 to 80 hyperthyroidism patients and around 17 progressor patients.

The sample consisted of peripheral blood mononuclear cells (PBMCs), taken at new diagnosis, from a patient treated with antithyroid drugs. This receptor was obtained from a woman in her twenties or thirties with Graves disease. Donor details come from another sample of the same person, matched by shared clones.

At the DNA level, the sequence is TGTGCCAGCAGCCAACAAGGGGGGACAGAACTCTATGGCTACACCTTC. This codes for CASSQQGGTELYGYTF. Recombination joined TRBV9 with TRBJ1-2, with TRBD1 matching 7 junction bases. From the cysteine up to the phenylalanine, the CDR3 has a length of 16 residues. Only the CDR3 region is kept as DNA, spanning 48 bases read in frame from base 1. The germline V gene sets CDR1 to SGDLS and CDR2 to YYNGEE. V has 4 bases trimmed and J has 4 bases trimmed; junction bases matching no gene number 13.